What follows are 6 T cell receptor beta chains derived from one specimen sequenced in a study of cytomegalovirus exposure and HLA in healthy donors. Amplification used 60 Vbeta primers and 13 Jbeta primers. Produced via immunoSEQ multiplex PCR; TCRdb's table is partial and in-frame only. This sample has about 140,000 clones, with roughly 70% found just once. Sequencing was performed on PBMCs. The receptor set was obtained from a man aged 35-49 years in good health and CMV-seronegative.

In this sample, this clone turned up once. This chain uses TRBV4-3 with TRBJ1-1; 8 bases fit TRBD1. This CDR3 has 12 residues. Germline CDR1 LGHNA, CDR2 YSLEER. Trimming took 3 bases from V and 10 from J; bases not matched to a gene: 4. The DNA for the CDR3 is TGCGCCAGCAGCCAGTCACAGGGGGTAGCTTTCTTT. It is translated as CASSQSQGVAFF.

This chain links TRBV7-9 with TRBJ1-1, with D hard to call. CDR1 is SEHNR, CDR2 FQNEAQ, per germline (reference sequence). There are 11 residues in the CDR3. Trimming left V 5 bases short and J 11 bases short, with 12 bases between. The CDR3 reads CASSPGRGAFF. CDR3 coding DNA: TGTGCCAGCAGCCCCGGGAGAGGGGCTTTCTTT.

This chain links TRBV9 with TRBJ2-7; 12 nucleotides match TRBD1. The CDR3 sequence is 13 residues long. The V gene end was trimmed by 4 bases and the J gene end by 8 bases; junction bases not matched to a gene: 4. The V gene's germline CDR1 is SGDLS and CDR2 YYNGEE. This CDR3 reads CASSTGQGAQQYF. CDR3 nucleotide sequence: TGTGCCAGCAGCACGGGACAGGGGGCACAGCAGTACTTC.

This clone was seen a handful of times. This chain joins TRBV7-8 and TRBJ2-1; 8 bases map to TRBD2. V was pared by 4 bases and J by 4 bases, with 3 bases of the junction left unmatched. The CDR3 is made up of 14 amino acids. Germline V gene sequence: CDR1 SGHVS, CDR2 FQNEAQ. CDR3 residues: CASSSREGYNEQFF. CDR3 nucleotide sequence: TGTGCCAGCAGCTCCCGGGAGGGTTACAATGAGCAGTTCTTC.

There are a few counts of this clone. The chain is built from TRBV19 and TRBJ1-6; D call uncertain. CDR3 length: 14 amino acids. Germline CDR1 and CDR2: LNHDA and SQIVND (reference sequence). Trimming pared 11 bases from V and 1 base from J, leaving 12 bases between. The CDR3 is CAAAVSSYNSPLHF. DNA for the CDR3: TGTGCCGCCGCGGTGTCTTCCTATAATTCACCCCTCCACTTT.

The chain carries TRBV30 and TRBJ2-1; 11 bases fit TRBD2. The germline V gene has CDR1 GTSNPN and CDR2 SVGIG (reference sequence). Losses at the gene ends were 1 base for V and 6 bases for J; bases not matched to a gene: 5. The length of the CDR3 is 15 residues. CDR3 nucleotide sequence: TGTGCCTGGAGTGCACATAGCGGGGGGGGCAATGAGCAGTTCTTC. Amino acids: CAWSAHSGGGNEQFF.